These T cell receptor beta chains were read from a single sample in a study. TCRdb re-called the 5' RACE reads through MiXCR, storing one row per CDR3 protein. The table shows approximately 30,000 distinct CDR3 sequences, with approximately 24% occurring only once. Sample: memory CD4+ T cells sorted from blood. The source of these receptors is a female donor with breast cancer. Both conserved end residues are part of each CDR3. Each record gives: D gene, J gene, clone size, V gene, CDR3 protein, CDR3 DNA. The D gene is left open where the match is weak. Clone size is shown for a subset of rows, as once, few, many or a class of expanded clone.

TRBD1 TRBJ2-2 many TRBV6-5 CASSYNPGQGAGGELFF TGTGCCAGCAGTTACAATCCGGGACAGGGGGCAGGAGGGGAGCTGTTTTTT
- TRBJ2-7 few TRBV9 CASSLPPLPEQYF TGTGCCAGCAGCCTACCGCCATTACCCGAGCAGTACTTC
TRBD2 TRBJ2-1 - TRBV7-3 CASSLTAGGPYNEQFF TGTGCCAGCAGCTTAACGGCGGGAGGCCCCTACAATGAGCAGTTCTTC
- TRBJ2-3 - TRBV7-3 CASSLTLVGGPEGTQYF TGTGCCAGCAGCTTAACTTTAGTAGGCGGTCCGGAAGGTACGCAGTATTTT
TRBD2 TRBJ2-3 many TRBV27 CASSFGGAPSTDTQYF TGTGCCAGCAGTTTCGGGGGGGCCCCTAGCACAGATACGCAGTATTTT
- TRBJ2-1 large TRBV6-2/TRBV6-3 CASTQGDVSEQFF TGTGCCAGCACCCAGGGAGACGTCAGTGAGCAGTTCTTC
- TRBJ1-5 few TRBV12-3/TRBV12-4 CASSLGVRQPQHF TGTGCCAGCAGTTTAGGGGTTCGTCAGCCCCAGCATTTT
- TRBJ2-5 many TRBV6-5 CASSYRDNQETQYF TGTGCCAGCAGTTACCGGGACAATCAAGAGACCCAGTACTTC
- TRBJ2-7 - TRBV9 CASSPRSLGYEQYF TGTGCCAGCAGCCCACGGAGTTTGGGCTACGAGCAGTACTTC
- TRBJ1-1 many TRBV6-5 CASSQGGGGTEAFF TGTGCCAGCAGCCAGGGAGGGGGAGGCACTGAAGCTTTCTTT
- TRBJ1-5 - TRBV21-1 CASSKKTGSRAQHF TGTGCCAGCAGCAAGAAGACAGGGAGTAGGGCCCAGCATTTT
- TRBJ2-5 few TRBV27 CASSSYREQETQYF TGTGCCAGCAGTTCCTACAGGGAACAAGAGACCCAGTACTTC
- TRBJ2-1 - TRBV5-5 CASSLTPGTPYNEQFF TGTGCCAGCAGCTTGACCCCCGGGACACCCTACAATGAGCAGTTCTTC
- TRBJ2-5 many TRBV29-1 CSVHRAGQETQYF TGCAGCGTACATCGGGCCGGCCAAGAGACCCAGTACTTC
TRBD2 TRBJ2-7 few TRBV30 CAWTGGSGSYEQYF TGTGCCTGGACCGGAGGCAGCGGGAGTTACGAGCAGTACTTC
TRBD1 TRBJ2-5 medium-sized TRBV6-1 CASHRDRSRETQYF TGTGCCAGCCACCGGGACAGGTCTAGGGAGACCCAGTACTTC
TRBD1 TRBJ2-3 - TRBV28 CASSFSLDRTDTQYF TGTGCCAGCAGTTTTAGTTTGGACAGGACAGATACGCAGTATTTT
TRBD2 TRBJ2-3 few TRBV4-2 CASSQEYLAETDTQYF TGTGCCAGCAGCCAAGAATATCTAGCGGAGACAGATACGCAGTATTTT
- TRBJ1-2 many TRBV10-3 CAISDEWASLKDGYTF TGTGCCATCAGTGACGAATGGGCTTCCCTAAAGGATGGCTACACCTTC
- TRBJ1-1 - TRBV11-2 CASSSDYTEAFF TGTGCCAGCAGCTCAGATTACACTGAAGCTTTCTTT
- TRBJ1-1 - TRBV4-1 CASSQEVGWANTEAFF TGCGCCAGCAGCCAAGAGGTTGGATGGGCGAACACTGAAGCTTTCTTT
- TRBJ2-2 - TRBV5-1 CASSADGGLTGELFF TGCGCCAGCAGCGCGGACGGGGGGCTTACCGGGGAGCTGTTTTTT
- TRBJ1-5 few TRBV12-3/TRBV12-4 CASSLEVRQPQHF TGTGCCAGCAGTTTAGAGGTTCGTCAGCCCCAGCATTTC
TRBD1 TRBJ2-2 - TRBV5-5 CASSSLGTGSSGELFF TGTGCCAGCAGCTCCCTCGGGACAGGGTCTTCCGGGGAGCTGTTTTTT
- TRBJ2-1 few TRBV10-3 CAISEPPEQFF TGTGCCATCAGTGAACCCCCCGAGCAGTTCTTC
- TRBJ2-3 - TRBV7-6 CANSEGGGPTRDTQYF TGTGCCAACAGCGAAGGGGGAGGCCCGACTAGAGATACGCAGTATTTT
TRBD1 TRBJ2-7 - TRBV4-1 CAGSQDHRGTYEQYF TGCGCCGGCAGCCAAGATCACAGGGGAACCTACGAGCAGTACTTC
TRBD2 TRBJ2-7 many TRBV9 CASSPERGRVEQYF TGTGCCAGCAGCCCAGAGCGGGGAAGGGTCGAGCAGTACTTC
- TRBJ1-1 - TRBV6-1 CASSEKGQMNTEAFF TGTGCCAGCAGTGAAAAAGGGCAGATGAACACTGAAGCTTTCTTT
TRBD2 TRBJ2-3 - TRBV5-1 CASSLGSGSTDTQYF TGCGCCAGCAGCTTGGGTAGCGGGAGCACAGATACGCAGTATTTT
- TRBJ2-3 few TRBV5-5 CASSLTQGSSTDTQYF TGTGCCAGCAGTCTAACCCAGGGTTCCAGCACAGATACGCAGTATTTT
TRBD2 TRBJ2-1 few TRBV5-1 CASSFGTSGNEQFF TGCGCCAGCAGCTTTGGGACTAGCGGGAATGAGCAGTTCTTC
- TRBJ2-7 - TRBV27 CASSLSVGSEQYF TGTGCCAGCAGTTTATCGGTGGGATCCGAGCAGTACTTC
- TRBJ2-2 - TRBV3-1 CASSQVVADAGELFF TGTGCCAGCAGCCAAGTGGTAGCTGATGCCGGGGAGCTGTTTTTT
TRBD2 TRBJ2-2 many TRBV9 CASSVEGTSGTGELFF TGTGCCAGCAGCGTAGAGGGGACTAGCGGGACCGGGGAGCTGTTTTTT
- TRBJ2-3 many TRBV4-1 CASSASGAADTQYF TGCGCCAGCAGCGCGTCGGGGGCGGCAGATACGCAGTATTTT
- TRBJ2-6 - TRBV7-2 CASSFGGSGANVLTF TGTGCCAGCAGCTTTGGCGGATCTGGGGCCAACGTCCTGACTTTC